This T cell receptor (beta chain) was captured in a study of early T cells in non-severe SARS-CoV-2 infection. Study-wide context: Sequencing of unsorted whole blood was done on bulk RNA, leaving chains unpaired. Findings of the study overall: The study's VDJdb matching favored anti-spike CD8 responses and missed private and CD4 specificities.

About this clonotype itself: Its specificity is not known.

The library protocol tagged individual cDNA molecules with unique molecular identifiers. One entry per CDR3 protein results from TCRdb running MiXCR on the 5' RACE reads. There are nearly 45,000 distinct CDR3 sequences in the sample; around 10% occur only once, and roughly a fifth lies in the top ten. The CDR3 contains 14 residues. V shed 4 bases and J shed 5 bases, with 11 bases lying between them. Germline CDR1 is MGHRA and CDR2 is YSYEKL. This chain uses TRBV4-1 with TRBJ1-4; D is perhaps TRBD1 (5 bases). Sequencing was carried out using whole blood. The sequence came from an adult who was a healthcare worker with PCR-confirmed SARS-CoV-2 infection or an uninfected control (not recorded which). In DNA, the CDR3 is TGCGCCAGCAGCCCAACGGGACTAAATGAAAAACTGTTTTTT. Translating gives CASSPTGLNEKLFF.